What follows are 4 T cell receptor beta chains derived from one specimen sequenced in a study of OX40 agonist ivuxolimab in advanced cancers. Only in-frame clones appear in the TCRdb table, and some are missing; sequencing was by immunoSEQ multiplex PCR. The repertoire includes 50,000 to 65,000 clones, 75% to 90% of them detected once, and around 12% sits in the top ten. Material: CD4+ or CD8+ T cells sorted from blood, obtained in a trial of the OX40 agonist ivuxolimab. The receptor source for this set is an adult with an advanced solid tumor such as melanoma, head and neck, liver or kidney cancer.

DNA for the CDR3: TGTGCCAGCAGCTTGGCTAGCGGGGGGGCGAGCTCCTACAATGAGCAGTTCTTC. Residues: CASSLASGGASSYNEQFF. This chain connects TRBV5-4 to TRBJ2-1, with 12 positions matching TRBD2. V lost 0 bases and J lost 0; bases outside the gene matches: 4. The CDR3 runs to 18 residues. Germline V gene lookup returns CDR1 SGHNT and CDR2 YYREEE (reference sequence).

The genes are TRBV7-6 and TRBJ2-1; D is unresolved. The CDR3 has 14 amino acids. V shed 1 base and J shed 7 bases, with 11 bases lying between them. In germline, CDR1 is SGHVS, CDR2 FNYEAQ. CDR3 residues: CASSLEVLGNEQFF. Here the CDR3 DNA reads TGTGCCAGCAGCTTAGAAGTTCTGGGAAATGAGCAGTTCTTC.

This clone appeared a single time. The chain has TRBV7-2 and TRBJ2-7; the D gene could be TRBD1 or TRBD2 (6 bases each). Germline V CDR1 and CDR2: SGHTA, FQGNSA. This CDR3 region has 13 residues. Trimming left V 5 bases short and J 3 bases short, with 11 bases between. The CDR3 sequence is CASSREGGYEQYF. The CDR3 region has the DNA TGTGCCAGCAGCCGAGAGGGGGGCTACGAGCAGTACTTC.

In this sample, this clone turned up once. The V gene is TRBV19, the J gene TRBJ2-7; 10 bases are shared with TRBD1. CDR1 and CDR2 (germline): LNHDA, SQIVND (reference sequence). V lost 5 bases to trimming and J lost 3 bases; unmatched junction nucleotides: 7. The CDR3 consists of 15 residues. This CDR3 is CASSPAGQGFYEQYF. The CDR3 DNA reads TGTGCCAGTAGTCCTGCGGGACAGGGGTTCTACGAGCAGTACTTC. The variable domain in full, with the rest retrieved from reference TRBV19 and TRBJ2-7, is DGGITQSPKYLFRKEGQNVTLSCEQNLNHDAMYWYRQDPGQGLRLIYYSQIVNDFQKGDIAEGYSVSREKKESFPLTVTSAQKNPTAFYLCASSPAGQGFYEQYFGPGTRLTVT.